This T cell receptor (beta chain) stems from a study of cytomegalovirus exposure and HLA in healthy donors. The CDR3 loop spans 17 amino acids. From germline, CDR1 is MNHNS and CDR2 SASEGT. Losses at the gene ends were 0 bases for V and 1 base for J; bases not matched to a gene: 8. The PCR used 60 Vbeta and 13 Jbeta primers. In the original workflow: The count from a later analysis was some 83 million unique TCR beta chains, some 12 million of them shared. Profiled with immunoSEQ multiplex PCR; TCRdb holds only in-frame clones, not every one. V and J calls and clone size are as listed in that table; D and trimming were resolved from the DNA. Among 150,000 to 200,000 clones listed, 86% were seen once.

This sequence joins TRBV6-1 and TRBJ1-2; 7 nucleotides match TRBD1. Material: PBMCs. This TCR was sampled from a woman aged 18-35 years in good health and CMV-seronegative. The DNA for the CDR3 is TGTGCCAGCAGTGAAGCTCGGAGGGGGCTTTTTAACTATGGCTACACCTTC. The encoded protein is CASSEARRGLFNYGYTF.